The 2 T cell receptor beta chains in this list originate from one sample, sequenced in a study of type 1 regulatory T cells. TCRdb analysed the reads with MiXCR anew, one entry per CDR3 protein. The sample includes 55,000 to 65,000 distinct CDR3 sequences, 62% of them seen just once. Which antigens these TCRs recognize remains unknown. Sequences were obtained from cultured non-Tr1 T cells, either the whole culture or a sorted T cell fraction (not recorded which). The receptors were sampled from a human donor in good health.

CDR3 loop: CASRLRETSVSNEQFF. Written as DNA, the CDR3 is TGTGCCAGCAGATTACGCGAGACTAGCGTTAGCAATGAGCAGTTCTTC. V gene TRBV7-9 combines with J gene TRBJ2-1; 8 nucleotides agree with TRBD2. The CDR3 is made up of 16 amino acids. Trimming at V came to 6 bases and at J to 6 bases, leaving 13 bases not matched to a gene. CDR1 SEHNR and CDR2 FQNEAQ come from the germline V gene (reference sequence).

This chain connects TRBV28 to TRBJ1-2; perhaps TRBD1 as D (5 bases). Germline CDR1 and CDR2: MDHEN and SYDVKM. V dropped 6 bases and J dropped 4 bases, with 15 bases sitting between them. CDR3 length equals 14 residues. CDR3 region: CASRERDGRYGYTF. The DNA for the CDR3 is TGTGCCAGCAGAGAAAGGGACGGTCGCTATGGCTACACCTTC.